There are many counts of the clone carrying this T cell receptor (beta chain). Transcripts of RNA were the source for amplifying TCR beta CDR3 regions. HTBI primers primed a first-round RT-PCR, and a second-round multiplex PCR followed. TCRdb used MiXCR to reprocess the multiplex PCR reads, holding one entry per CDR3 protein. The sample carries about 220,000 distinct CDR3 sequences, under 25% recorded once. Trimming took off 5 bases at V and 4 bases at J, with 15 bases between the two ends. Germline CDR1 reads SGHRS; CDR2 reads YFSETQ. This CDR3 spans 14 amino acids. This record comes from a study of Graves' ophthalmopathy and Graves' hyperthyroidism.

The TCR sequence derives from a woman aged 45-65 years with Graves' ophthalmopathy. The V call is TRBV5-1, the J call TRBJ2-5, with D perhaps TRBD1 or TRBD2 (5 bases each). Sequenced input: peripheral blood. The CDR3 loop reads CASRAQGRGETQYF. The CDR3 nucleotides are TGCGCCAGCAGGGCCCAGGGCCGGGGAGAGACCCAGTACTTC.